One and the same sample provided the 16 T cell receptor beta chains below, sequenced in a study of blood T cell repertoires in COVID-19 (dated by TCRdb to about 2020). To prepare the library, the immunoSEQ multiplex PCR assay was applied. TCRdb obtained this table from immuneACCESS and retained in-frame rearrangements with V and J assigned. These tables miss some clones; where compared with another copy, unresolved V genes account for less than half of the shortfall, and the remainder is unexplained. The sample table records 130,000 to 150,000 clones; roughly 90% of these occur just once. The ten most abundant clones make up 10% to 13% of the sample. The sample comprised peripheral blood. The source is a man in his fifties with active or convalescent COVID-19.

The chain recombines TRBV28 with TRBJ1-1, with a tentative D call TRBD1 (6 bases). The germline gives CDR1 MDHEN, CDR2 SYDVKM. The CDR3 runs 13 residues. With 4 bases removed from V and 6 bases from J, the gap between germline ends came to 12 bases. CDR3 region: CASSSRDISEAFF. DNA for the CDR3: TGTGCCAGCAGTTCCCGGGACATTTCTGAAGCTTTCTTT.

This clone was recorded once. The CDR3 spells CASSPPTVSTHSYEQYF. As DNA, the CDR3 is TGTGCCAGCAGCCCACCTACCGTCTCGACTCATTCCTACGAGCAGTACTTC. This chain links TRBV13 with TRBJ2-7; D not resolved. V was pared by 5 bases and J by 1 base, with 21 bases between. The CDR3 runs 17 residues. Germline loops: CDR1 PRHDT, CDR2 FYEKMQ (reference sequence).

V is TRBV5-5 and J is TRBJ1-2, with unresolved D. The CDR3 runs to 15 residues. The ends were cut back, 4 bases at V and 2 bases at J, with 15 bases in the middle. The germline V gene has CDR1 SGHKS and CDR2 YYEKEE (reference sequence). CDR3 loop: CASSHSGPTNYGYTF. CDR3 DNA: TGTGCCAGCAGCCACAGTGGGCCCACAAACTATGGCTACACCTTC.

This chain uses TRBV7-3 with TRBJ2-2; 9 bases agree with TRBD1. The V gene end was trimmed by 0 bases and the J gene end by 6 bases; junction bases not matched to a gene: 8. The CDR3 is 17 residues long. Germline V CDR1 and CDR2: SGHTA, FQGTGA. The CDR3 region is CASSLTLQGALSGELFF. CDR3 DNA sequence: TGTGCCAGCAGCTTAACGTTACAGGGGGCTTTGTCCGGGGAGCTGTTTTTT.

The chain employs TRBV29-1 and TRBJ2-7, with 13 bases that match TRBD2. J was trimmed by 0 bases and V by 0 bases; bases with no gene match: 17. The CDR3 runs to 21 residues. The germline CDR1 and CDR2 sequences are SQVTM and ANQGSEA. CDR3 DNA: TGCAGCGTTGAAGATCGATCTCCCCGAGGACTAGCGGGAGCTAGCTCCTACGAGCAGTACTTC. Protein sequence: CSVEDRSPRGLAGASSYEQYF.

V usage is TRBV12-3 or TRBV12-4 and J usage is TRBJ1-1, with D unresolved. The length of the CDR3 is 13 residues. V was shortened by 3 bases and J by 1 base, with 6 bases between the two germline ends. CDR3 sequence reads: CASSFLANTEAFF. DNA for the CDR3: TGTGCCAGCAGTTTTCTGGCGAACACTGAAGCTTTCTTT.

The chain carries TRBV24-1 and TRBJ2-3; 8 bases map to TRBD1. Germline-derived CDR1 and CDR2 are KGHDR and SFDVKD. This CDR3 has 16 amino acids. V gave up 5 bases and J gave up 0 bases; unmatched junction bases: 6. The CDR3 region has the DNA TGTGCCACCAGTGCCCCCCGGGACAGGAGCACAGATACGCAGTATTTT. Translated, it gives CATSAPRDRSTDTQYF.

The CDR3, as DNA: TGTGCCAGCATCGAGGGCCTACACAGCCTCTACGAGCAGTACTTC. As protein: CASIEGLHSLYEQYF. The chain employs TRBV6-5 and TRBJ2-7; a possible D gene is TRBD2 (5 bases). The germline V gene has CDR1 MNHEY and CDR2 SVGAGI. Trimming stripped 7 bases from V and 3 bases from J, with 19 bases between. This CDR3 has 15 amino acids.

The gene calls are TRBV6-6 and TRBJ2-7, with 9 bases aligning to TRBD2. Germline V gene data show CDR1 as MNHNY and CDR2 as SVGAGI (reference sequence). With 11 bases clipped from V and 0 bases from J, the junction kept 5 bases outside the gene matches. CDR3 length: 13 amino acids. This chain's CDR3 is CAAAGGDSYEQYF. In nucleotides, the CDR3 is TGTGCCGCAGCGGGAGGTGACTCCTACGAGCAGTACTTC.

CDR3 nucleotide sequence: TGTGCCAGCAGCTTAGCAGGCGGCGGCGAGACCCAGTACTTC. This translates into CASSLAGGGETQYF. The chain is built from TRBV7-9 and TRBJ2-5; no firm D call. The CDR3 spans 14 residues. Trimming took 0 bases from V and 5 from J, leaving 10 bases between them. Germline CDR1 reads SEHNR; CDR2 reads FQNEAQ (reference sequence).

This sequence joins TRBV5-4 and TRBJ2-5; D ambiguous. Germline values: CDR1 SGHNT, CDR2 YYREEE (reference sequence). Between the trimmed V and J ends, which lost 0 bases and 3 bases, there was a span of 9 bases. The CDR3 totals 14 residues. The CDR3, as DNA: TGTGCCAGCAGCTTGGGGGTCACAGAAGAGACCCAGTACTTC. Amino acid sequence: CASSLGVTEETQYF. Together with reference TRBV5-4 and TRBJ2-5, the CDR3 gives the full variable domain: ETGVTQSPTHLIKTRGQQVTLRCSSQSGHNTVSWYQQALGQGPQFIFQYYREEENGRGNFPPRFSGLQFPNYSSELNVNALELDDSALYLCASSLGVTEETQYFGPGTRLLVL.

The DNA of the CDR3 is TGTGCCAGCAGCCTCCGGGAGGGAAGTTTTGGCTACACCTTC. Translation gives CASSLREGSFGYTF. This rearrangement joins TRBV14 to TRBJ1-2, with D uncertain. The CDR3 is 14 residues long. V was pared by 4 bases and J by 7 bases, with 16 bases between. Germline CDR1 reads SGHDN; CDR2 reads FVKESK.

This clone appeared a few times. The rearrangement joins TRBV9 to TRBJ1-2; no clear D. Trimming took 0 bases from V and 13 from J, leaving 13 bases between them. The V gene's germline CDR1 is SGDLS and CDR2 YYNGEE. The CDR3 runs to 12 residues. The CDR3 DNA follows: TGTGCCAGCAGCGTAGCCGGCGGTCAACGCACCTTC. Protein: CASSVAGGQRTF.

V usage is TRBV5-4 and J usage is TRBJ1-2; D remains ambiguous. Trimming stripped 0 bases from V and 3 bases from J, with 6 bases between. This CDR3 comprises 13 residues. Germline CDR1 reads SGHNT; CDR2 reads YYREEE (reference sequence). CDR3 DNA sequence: TGTGCCAGCAGCTTGGACAGTTACTATGGCTACACCTTC. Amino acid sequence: CASSLDSYYGYTF. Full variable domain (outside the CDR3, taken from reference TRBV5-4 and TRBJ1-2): ETGVTQSPTHLIKTRGQQVTLRCSSQSGHNTVSWYQQALGQGPQFIFQYYREEENGRGNFPPRFSGLQFPNYSSELNVNALELDDSALYLCASSLDSYYGYTFGSGTRLTVV.

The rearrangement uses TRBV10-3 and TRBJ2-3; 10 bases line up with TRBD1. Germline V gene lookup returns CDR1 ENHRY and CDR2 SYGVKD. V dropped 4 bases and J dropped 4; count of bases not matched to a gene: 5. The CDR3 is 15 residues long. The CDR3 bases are TGTGCCATCAGTGTGGGGACAGGGGAGGCAGATACGCAGTATTTT. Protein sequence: CAISVGTGEADTQYF.

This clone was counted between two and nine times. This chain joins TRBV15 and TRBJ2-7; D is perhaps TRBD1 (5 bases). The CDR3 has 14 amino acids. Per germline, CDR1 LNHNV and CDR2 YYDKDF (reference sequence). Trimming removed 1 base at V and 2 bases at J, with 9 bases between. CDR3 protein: CATSRGRAPYEQYF. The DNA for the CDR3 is TGTGCCACCAGCAGAGGCAGGGCCCCCTACGAGCAGTACTTC.